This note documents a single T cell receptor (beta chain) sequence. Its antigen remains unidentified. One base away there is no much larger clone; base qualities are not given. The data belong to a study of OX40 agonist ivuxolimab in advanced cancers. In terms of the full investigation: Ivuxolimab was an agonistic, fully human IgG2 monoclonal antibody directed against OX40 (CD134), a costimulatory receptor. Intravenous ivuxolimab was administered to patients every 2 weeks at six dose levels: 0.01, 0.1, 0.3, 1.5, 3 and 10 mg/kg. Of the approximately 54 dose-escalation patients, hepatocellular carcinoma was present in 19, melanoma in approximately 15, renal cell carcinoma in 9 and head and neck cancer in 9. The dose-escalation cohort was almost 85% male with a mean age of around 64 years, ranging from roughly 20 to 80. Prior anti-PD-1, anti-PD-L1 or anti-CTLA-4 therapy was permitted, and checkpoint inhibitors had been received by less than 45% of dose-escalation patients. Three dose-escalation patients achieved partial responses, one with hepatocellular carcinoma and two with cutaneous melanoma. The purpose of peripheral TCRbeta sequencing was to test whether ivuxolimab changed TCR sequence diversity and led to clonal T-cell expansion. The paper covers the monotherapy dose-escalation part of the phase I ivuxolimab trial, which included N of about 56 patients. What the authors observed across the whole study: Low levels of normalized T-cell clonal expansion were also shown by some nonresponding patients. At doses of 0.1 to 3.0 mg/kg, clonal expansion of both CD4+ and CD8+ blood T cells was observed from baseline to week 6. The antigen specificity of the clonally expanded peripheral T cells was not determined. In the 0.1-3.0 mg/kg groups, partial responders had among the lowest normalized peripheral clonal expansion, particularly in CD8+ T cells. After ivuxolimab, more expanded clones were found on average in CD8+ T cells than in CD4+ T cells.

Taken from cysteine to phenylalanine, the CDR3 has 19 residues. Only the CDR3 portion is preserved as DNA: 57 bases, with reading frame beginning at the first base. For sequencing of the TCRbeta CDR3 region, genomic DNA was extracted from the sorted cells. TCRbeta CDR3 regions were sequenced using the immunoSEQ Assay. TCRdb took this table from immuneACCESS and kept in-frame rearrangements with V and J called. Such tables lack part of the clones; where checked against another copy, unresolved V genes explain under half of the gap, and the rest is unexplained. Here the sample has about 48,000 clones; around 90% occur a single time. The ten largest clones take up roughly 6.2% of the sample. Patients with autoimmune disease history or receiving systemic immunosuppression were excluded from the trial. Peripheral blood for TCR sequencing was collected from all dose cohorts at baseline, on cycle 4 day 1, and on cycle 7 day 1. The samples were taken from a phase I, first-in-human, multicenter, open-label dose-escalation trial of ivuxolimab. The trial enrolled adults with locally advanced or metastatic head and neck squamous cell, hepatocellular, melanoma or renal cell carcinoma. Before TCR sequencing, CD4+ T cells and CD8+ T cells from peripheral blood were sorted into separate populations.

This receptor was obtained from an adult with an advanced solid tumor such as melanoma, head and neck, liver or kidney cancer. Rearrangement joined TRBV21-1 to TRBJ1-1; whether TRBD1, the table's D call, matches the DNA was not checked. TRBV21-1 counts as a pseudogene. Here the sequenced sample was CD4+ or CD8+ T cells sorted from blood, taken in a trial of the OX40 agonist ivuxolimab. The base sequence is TGTGCCAGCAGCAAAGCACAGAGGGACAGCCGTTTTTGGAACACTGAAGCTTTCTTT. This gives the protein CASSKAQRDSRFWNTEAFF.